One sample yielded the 20 T cell receptor beta chains listed below, sequenced in a study of blood T cell repertoires in COVID-19. Sequenced by immunoSEQ multiplex PCR; TCRdb stores in-frame clones only, minus some. The data show 200,000 or so clones, 75% to 90% seen once. The sample taken for sequencing was PBMCs or T cells enriched from blood (not recorded which). All receptors come from a woman between 18 and 30 years old in a cohort exposed to, infected with or recovered from COVID-19 (not recorded which).

This rearrangement joins TRBV7-2 to TRBJ1-2; TRBD1 might be the D (5 bases). Per the germline V gene, CDR1 is SGHTA and CDR2 is FQGNSA. Trimming shortened V by 2 bases and J by 2 bases, and 9 bases separated the two germline ends. The CDR3 has 14 residues. The CDR3: CASSLSGPNYGYTF. The CDR3, as DNA: TGTGCCAGCAGCTTATCAGGGCCCAACTATGGCTACACCTTC.

The rearrangement joins TRBV29-1 to TRBJ1-5, with TRBD1 matching 10 bases. CDR3 length: 13 amino acids. The germline V gene has CDR1 SQVTM and CDR2 ANQGSEA. Germline trimming cut 1 base from V and 7 bases from J; bases unmatched to any gene: 1. As DNA, the CDR3 is TGCAGCGTTGAAGGGACAGGGGGGCAGCCCCAGCATTTT. It is translated as CSVEGTGGQPQHF.

The chain combines TRBV5-1 with TRBJ2-7, with TRBD2 matching over 10 bases. The trim removed 0 bases at V and 2 bases at J, leaving 11 bases unmatched. The CDR3 runs 18 residues. Germline V gene lookup returns CDR1 SGHRS and CDR2 YFSETQ. CDR3: CASSLGGGGLAATYEQYF. CDR3 in DNA: TGCGCCAGCAGCTTGGGAGGGGGAGGACTAGCGGCAACCTACGAGCAGTACTTC.

The chain carries TRBV14 and TRBJ2-5; possibly TRBD1 for D (5 bases). With 1 base removed from V and 1 base from J, the gap between germline ends came to 10 bases. Per germline, CDR1 SGHDN and CDR2 FVKESK. This CDR3 spans 15 amino acids. CDR3 bases: TGTGCCAGCAGCCAAGCCCAGGGTGGCCAAGAGACCCAGTACTTC. Amino acid sequence: CASSQAQGGQETQYF.

The chain combines TRBV19 with TRBJ2-6; the D gene is possibly TRBD2 (5 bases). V shed 6 bases and J shed 0 bases, with 9 bases lying between them. Germline V lookup: CDR1 LNHDA, CDR2 SQIVND (reference sequence). The length of the CDR3 is 15 residues. In DNA, the CDR3 is TGTGCCAGTAGCGGGGAGTACTCTGGGGCCAACGTCCTGACTTTC. Protein: CASSGEYSGANVLTF.

This clone appeared a single time. The chain joins TRBV6-2 or TRBV6-3 to TRBJ1-6; D possibly corresponds to TRBD1 (6 bases). The length of the CDR3 is 16 residues. Germline V CDR1 and CDR2: MNHEY, SVGEGT. Trimming shortened V by 6 bases and J by 10 bases, and 22 bases separated the two germline ends. The CDR3 sequence is CASSPTGKGAWSPLHF. The DNA of the CDR3 is TGTGCCAGCAGCCCTACAGGGAAAGGGGCATGGTCACCCCTCCACTTT.

V and J are TRBV19 and TRBJ1-2; D is perhaps TRBD1 (5 bases). Trimming shortened V by 7 bases and J by 7 bases, and 13 bases separated the two germline ends. This CDR3 spans 12 amino acids. The V gene's germline CDR1 is LNHDA and CDR2 SQIVND (reference sequence). DNA for the CDR3: TGTGCCAGTATCGGGCAGGGAGGTGGCTACACCTTC. Residues: CASIGQGGGYTF.

The V gene is TRBV7-8, the J gene TRBJ2-6, with 9 positions matching TRBD1. Germline V lookup: CDR1 SGHVS, CDR2 FQNEAQ. The V segment lost 4 bases and the J segment 1 base; nucleotides outside the gene matches: 8. The CDR3 spans 18 residues. The CDR3, as DNA: TGTGCCAGCAGCTACCGGGACAGGGTGACTTCTGGGGCCAACGTCCTGACTTTC. Its translation: CASSYRDRVTSGANVLTF.

The rearrangement links TRBV5-1 to TRBJ1-2; TRBD1 matches at 9 bases. V shed 4 bases, J shed 3 bases, and the junction held 4 bases outside the gene matches. Per germline, CDR1 SGHRS and CDR2 YFSETQ. The CDR3 covers 14 residues. This CDR3 reads CASSGDRVHYGYTF. DNA for the CDR3: TGCGCCAGCAGCGGGGACAGGGTCCACTATGGCTACACCTTC.

V is TRBV12-5 and J is TRBJ1-2; maybe TRBD1 (6 bases). The V gene lost 6 bases and the J gene lost 4 bases, with 12 bases spanning the gap. The CDR3 length is 13 residues. Germline assignment: CDR1 LGHNT and CDR2 FRNRAP. In nucleotides, the CDR3 is TGTGCTAGTGGCTCACAGGGTGGCTATGGCTACACCTTC. Its protein is CASGSQGGYGYTF.

V gene TRBV4-1 combines with J gene TRBJ1-5, with 10 positions matching TRBD1. In germline, CDR1 is MGHRA, CDR2 YSYEKL. The V gene end was trimmed by 1 base and the J gene end by 4 bases; junction bases not matched to a gene: 7. The CDR3 sequence is 17 residues long. The CDR3 loop reads CASSQVTGGVANQPQHF. The CDR3 bases are TGCGCCAGCAGCCAAGTGACAGGGGGCGTTGCAAATCAGCCCCAGCATTTT.

The chain links TRBV18 to TRBJ1-2, with D perhaps TRBD1 (5 bases). The ends were cut back, 6 bases at V and 7 bases at J, with 21 bases in the middle. CDR3 size: 15 residues. Germline loops: CDR1 KGHSH, CDR2 LQKENI. CDR3 region: CASSREGVSTGGYTF. In DNA, the CDR3 is TGTGCCAGCTCCCGAGAAGGGGTGTCAACCGGTGGCTACACCTTC.

The rearrangement links TRBV5-6 to TRBJ1-1, with D hard to call. Trimming left V 4 bases short and J 4 bases short, with 11 bases between. From germline, CDR1 is SGHDT and CDR2 YYEEEE. The CDR3 has 13 amino acids. CDR3 protein: CASSRGLGTEAFF. The CDR3 nucleotides read TGTGCCAGCAGCCGCGGCTTGGGCACTGAAGCTTTCTTT.

The rearrangement uses TRBV28 and TRBJ1-2; D is ambiguous. V lost 5 bases and J 8 bases, leaving 15 bases between the germline ends. The CDR3 is 13 residues long. Germline V gene sequence: CDR1 MDHEN, CDR2 SYDVKM. The chain's CDR3 is CASSPPTKLGYTF. CDR3 coding DNA: TGTGCCAGCAGTCCCCCGACTAAACTGGGCTACACCTTC.

This clone was found a few times. The V call is TRBV2, the J call TRBJ1-5; TRBD1 is a possible D gene (6 bases). The CDR3 is made up of 13 amino acids. Trimming removed 6 bases at V and 7 bases at J, with 13 bases between. The germline V gene has CDR1 SNHLY and CDR2 FYNNEI. The CDR3 DNA sequence: TGTGCCAGCAGCTTGGGGGCAAGGCAGCCCCAGCATTTT. This sequence encodes CASSLGARQPQHF.

The CDR3 sequence is CASSNSLQGSADTQYF. CDR3 sequence (DNA): TGTGCCAGCAGCAACTCCCTACAGGGTTCCGCAGATACGCAGTATTTT. The V and J genes are TRBV7-9 and TRBJ2-3, with TRBD1 as a possible D gene (6 bases). This CDR3 comprises 16 residues. The V gene's germline CDR1 is SEHNR and CDR2 FQNEAQ (reference sequence). V lost 5 bases and J lost 4, with 19 bases in between.

The chain couples TRBV2 to TRBJ2-5; the match to TRBD2 covers 12 bases. This CDR3 comprises 16 residues. Germline values: CDR1 SNHLY, CDR2 FYNNEI. Losses at the gene ends were 8 bases for V and 1 base for J; bases not matched to a gene: 8. The CDR3 DNA sequence: TGTGCCAGCGGTACGACTAGCGGGAGAGGCCAAGAGACCCAGTACTTC. This gives the protein CASGTTSGRGQETQYF.

The V and J genes are TRBV6-5 and TRBJ1-6; D is ambiguous. Germline V CDR1 and CDR2: MNHEY, SVGAGI. The V gene lost 0 bases and the J gene lost 7 bases, with 7 bases spanning the gap. The CDR3 is 14 residues long. CDR3 nucleotide sequence: TGTGCCAGCAGTTACTCTGGGAGGAATTCACCCCTCCACTTT. Amino acid sequence: CASSYSGRNSPLHF.

The V and J genes are TRBV7-3 and TRBJ1-6; possible D gene TRBD1, 5 bases. V was pared by 5 bases and J by 6 bases, with 8 bases between. The CDR3 contains 13 residues. The germline V gene encodes CDR1 SGHTA and CDR2 FQGTGA. CDR3 region: CASSQQGNSPLHF. In DNA form, the CDR3 reads TGTGCCAGCAGCCAGCAGGGTAATTCACCCCTCCACTTT.

V is TRBV18 and J is TRBJ1-1; TRBD1 aligns across 7 bases. Germline V gene lookup returns CDR1 KGHSH and CDR2 LQKENI. The V and J ends lost 3 bases and 4 bases, in that order; junction bases with no gene match: 5. The CDR3 runs 14 residues. For the CDR3, the DNA is TGTGCCAGCTCACCCCGACAGGGTGGCACTGAAGCTTTCTTT. This codes for CASSPRQGGTEAFF. Variable domain in full (rest from reference TRBV18 and TRBJ1-1): NAGVMQNPRHLVRRRGQEARLRCSPMKGHSHVYWYRQLPEEGLKFMVYLQKENIIDESGMPKERFSAEFPKEGPSILRIQQVVRGDSAAYFCASSPRQGGTEAFFGQGTRLTVV.